The present TCR beta chain was sequenced within a study of T cell responses to AZD1222 COVID-19 vaccine. Notes on the study in general: Targeting of unmutated variant regions was reportedly seen in nearly half of spike-specific TCRs. Researchers took repertoire samples only after the peak T cell response had come.

This clone has a single count. Its antigen is still unknown. Repertoires were generated with immunoSEQ multiplex PCR, while TCRdb's copy carries only in-frame clones and drops some. The sample gives 110,000 or so clones, around 86% of which show up once; 3% is in the top ten. The receptor was derived from an adult who received the AZD1222 COVID-19 vaccine. Sequencing was performed on peripheral blood, taken 28 days after the second AZD1222 dose.

CDR3 in amino acids: CASSGVRDRGKSPFF. The CDR3 nucleotides read TGTGCCAGCAGCGGCGTCCGGGACAGGGGAAAGAGCCCTTTTTTT. This sequence joins TRBV28 and TRBJ2-2; 10 bases are a match to TRBD1. The germline CDR1 and CDR2 sequences are MDHEN and SYDVKM. There are 15 residues in the CDR3. V lost 6 bases, J lost 17 bases, and 18 bases stayed unmatched.